This TCR beta chain was found in a study of regulatory T cells in long-lasting Graves disease. This clonotype was seen at least ten times. No antigen is known for it. Between the trimmed V and J ends, which lost 0 bases and 2 bases, there was a span of 16 bases. This CDR3 contains 16 residues. Germline lookup yields CDR1 DFQATT and CDR2 SNEGSKA (reference sequence). The authors built TCR beta libraries using iRepertoire HTBI primers and Arm-PCR of CDR3 regions. One entry per CDR3 protein results from TCRdb running MiXCR on the multiplex PCR reads. The data contain 400,000 to 500,000 distinct CDR3 sequences, 15% of them singletons. Study results and caveats: A reduction in accuracy may have resulted from the small sample size.

The time point is: newly diagnosed GD, antithyroid drugs for less than 3 months. The authors made the TCR library using RNA they extracted from PBMCs. The same sample was also used in a study of T cells in Graves' hyperthyroidism and ophthalmopathy. In that study: Researchers found most expanded thyroid clonotypes above 0.001 in blood as well.

Sequenced here: peripheral blood mononuclear cells (PBMCs), sampled at new diagnosis, from a patient treated with antithyroid drugs. The receptor's source is a woman between 40 and 55 years old with Graves disease. This sequence joins TRBV20-1 and TRBJ1-1; D might be TRBD1 (5 bases). In nucleotides, the CDR3 is TGCAGTGCTAGAGAGGCGGGGCAGGGTGGCAACACTGAAGCTTTCTTT. Its translation is CSAREAGQGGNTEAFF.